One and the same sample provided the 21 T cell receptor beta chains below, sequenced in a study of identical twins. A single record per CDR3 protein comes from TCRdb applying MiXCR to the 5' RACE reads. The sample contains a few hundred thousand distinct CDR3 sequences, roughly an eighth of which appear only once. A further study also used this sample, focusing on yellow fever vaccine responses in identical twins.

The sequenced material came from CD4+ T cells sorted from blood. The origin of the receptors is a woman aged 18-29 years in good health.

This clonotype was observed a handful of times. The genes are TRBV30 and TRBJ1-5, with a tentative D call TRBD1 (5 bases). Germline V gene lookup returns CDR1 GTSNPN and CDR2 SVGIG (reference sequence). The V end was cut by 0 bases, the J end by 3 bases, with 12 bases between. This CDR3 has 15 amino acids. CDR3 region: CAWSVWDVANQPQHF. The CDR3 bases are TGTGCCTGGAGTGTTTGGGACGTCGCCAATCAGCCCCAGCATTTT. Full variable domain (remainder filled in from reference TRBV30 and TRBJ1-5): SQTIHQWPATLVQPVGSPLSLECTVEGTSNPNLYWYRQAAGRGLQLLFYSVGIGQISSEVPQNLSASRPQDRQFILSSKKLLLSDSGFYLCAWSVWDVANQPQHFGDGTRLSIL.

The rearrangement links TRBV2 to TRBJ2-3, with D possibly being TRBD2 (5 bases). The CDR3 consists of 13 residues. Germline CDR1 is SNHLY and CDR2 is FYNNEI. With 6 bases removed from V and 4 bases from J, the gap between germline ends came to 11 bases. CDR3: CASRLVAADTQYF. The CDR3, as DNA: TGTGCCAGCAGACTAGTTGCAGCAGATACGCAGTATTTT. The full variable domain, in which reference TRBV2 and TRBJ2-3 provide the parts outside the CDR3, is EPEVTQTPSHQVTQMGQEVILRCVPISNHLYFYWYRQILGQKVEFLVSFYNNEISEKSEIFDDQFSVERPDGSNFTLKIRSTKLEDSAMYFCASRLVAADTQYFGPGTRLTVL.

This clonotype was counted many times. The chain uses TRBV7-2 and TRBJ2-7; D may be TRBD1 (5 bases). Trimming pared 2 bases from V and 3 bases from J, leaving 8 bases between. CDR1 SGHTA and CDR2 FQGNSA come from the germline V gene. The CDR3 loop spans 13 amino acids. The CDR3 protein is CASSLPGLYEQYF. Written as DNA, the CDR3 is TGTGCCAGCAGCTTACCAGGGCTCTACGAGCAGTACTTC.

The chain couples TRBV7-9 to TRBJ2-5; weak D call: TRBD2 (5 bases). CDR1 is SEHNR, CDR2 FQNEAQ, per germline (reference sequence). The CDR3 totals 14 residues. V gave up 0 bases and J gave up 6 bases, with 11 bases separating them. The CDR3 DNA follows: TGTGCCAGCAGCTTAGCGGGAGCTCAACAGACCCAGTACTTC. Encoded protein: CASSLAGAQQTQYF.

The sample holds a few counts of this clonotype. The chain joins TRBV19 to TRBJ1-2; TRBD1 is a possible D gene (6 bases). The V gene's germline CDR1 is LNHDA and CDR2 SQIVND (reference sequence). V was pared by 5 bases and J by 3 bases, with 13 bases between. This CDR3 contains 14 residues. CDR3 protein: CASSLQTGDYGYTF. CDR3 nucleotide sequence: TGTGCCAGTAGTCTACAGACAGGCGACTATGGCTACACCTTC.

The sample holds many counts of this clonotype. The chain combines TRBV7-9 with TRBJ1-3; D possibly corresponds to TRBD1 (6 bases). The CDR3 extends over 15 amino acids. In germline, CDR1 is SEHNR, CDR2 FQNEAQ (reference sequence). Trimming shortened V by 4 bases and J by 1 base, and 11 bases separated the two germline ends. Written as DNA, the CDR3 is TGTGCCAGCAGCTCCAACAGGGTTTCTGGAAACACCATATATTTT. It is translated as CASSSNRVSGNTIYF.

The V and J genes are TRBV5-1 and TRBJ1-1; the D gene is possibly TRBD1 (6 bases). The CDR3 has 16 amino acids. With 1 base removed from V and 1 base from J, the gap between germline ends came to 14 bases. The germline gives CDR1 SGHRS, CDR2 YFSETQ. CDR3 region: CASSLQGGQQNTEAFF. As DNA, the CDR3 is TGCGCCAGCAGCTTGCAAGGGGGGCAACAGAACACTGAAGCTTTCTTT.

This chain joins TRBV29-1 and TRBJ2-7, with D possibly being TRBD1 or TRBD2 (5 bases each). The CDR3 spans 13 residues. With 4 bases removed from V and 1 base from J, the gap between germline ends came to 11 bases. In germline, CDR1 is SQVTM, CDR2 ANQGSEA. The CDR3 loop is CSVAGRLSYEQYF. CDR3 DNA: TGCAGCGTTGCGGGGCGTCTGTCCTACGAGCAGTACTTC.

The CDR3: CASSSPTQPQHF. CDR3 coding DNA: TGTGCCAGCAGCTCCCCCACCCAGCCCCAGCATTTT. V gene TRBV7-8 combines with J gene TRBJ1-5; D call uncertain. Trimming removed 4 bases from V and 7 bases from J, with 8 bases in between. There are 12 residues in the CDR3. CDR1 is SGHVS, CDR2 FQNEAQ, per germline. The variable domain in full, completed from reference TRBV7-8 and TRBJ1-5, reads GAGVSQSPRYKVAKRGQDVALRCDPISGHVSLFWYQQALGQGPEFLTYFQNEAQLDKSGLPSDRFFAERPEGSVSTLKIQRTQQEDSAVYLCASSSPTQPQHFGDGTRLSIL.

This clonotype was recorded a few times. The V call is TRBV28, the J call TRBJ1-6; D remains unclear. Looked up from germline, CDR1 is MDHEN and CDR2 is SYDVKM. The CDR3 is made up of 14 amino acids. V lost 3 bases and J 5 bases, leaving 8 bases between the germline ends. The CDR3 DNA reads TGTGCCAGCAGTTTTCCGGGTAATAATTCACCCCTCCACTTT. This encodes CASSFPGNNSPLHF.

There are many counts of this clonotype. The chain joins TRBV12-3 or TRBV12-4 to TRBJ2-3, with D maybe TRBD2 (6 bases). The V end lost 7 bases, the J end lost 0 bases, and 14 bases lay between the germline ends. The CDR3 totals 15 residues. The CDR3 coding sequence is TGTGCCAGCACCCGGGGGTTTTCTAGCACAGATACGCAGTATTTT. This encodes CASTRGFSSTDTQYF.

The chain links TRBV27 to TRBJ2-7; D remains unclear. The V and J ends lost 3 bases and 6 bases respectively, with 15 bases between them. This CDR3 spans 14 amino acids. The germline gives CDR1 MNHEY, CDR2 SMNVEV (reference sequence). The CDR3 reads CASSLGAVSAEQYF. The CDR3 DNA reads TGTGCCAGCAGTTTGGGCGCGGTGAGCGCCGAGCAGTACTTC.

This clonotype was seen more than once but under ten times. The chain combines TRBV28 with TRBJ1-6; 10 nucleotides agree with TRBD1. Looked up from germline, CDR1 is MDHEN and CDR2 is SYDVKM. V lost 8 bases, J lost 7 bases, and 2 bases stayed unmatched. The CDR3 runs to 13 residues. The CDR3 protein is CASGTGANSPLHF. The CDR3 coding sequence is TGTGCCAGCGGGACAGGGGCGAATTCACCCCTCCACTTT. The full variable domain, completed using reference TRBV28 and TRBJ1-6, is DVKVTQSSRYLVKRTGEKVFLECVQDMDHENMFWYRQDPGLGLRLIYFSYDVKMKEKGDIPEGYSVSREKKERFSLILESASTNQTSMYLCASGTGANSPLHFGNGTRLTVT.

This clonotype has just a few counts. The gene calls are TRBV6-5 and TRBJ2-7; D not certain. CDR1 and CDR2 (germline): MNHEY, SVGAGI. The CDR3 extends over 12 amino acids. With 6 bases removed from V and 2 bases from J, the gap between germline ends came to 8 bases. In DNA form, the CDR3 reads TGTGCCAGCAGGCAGAGCGCCTACGAGCAGTACTTC. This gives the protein CASRQSAYEQYF.

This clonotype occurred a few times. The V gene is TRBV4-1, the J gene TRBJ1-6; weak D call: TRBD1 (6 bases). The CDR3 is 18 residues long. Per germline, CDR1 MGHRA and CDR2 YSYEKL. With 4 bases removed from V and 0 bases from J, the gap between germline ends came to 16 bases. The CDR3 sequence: CASSPSGAGSSYNSPLHF. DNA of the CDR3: TGCGCCAGCAGCCCATCGGGGGCAGGGAGCTCCTATAATTCACCCCTCCACTTT.

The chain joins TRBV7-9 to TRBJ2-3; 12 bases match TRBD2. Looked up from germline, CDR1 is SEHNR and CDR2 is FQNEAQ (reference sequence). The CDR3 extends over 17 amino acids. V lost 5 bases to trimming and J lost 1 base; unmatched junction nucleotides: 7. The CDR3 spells CASSQLAGGRGTDTQYF. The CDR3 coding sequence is TGTGCCAGCAGCCAGCTAGCGGGGGGGCGCGGCACAGATACGCAGTATTTT.

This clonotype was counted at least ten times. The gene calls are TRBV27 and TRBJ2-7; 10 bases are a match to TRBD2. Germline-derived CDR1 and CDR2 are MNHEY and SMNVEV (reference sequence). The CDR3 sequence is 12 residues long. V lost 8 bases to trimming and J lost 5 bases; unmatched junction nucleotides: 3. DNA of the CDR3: TGTGCCAGCCTAGCGGGAGTCCACGAGCAGTACTTC. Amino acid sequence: CASLAGVHEQYF.

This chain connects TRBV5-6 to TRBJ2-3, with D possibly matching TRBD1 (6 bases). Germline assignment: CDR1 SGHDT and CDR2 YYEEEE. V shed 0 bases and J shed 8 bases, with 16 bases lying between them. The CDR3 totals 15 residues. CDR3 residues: CASSLGQVIRGTQYF. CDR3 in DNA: TGTGCCAGCAGCTTGGGACAGGTAATACGCGGTACGCAGTATTTT. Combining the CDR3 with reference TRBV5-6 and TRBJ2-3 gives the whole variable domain DAGVTQSPTHLIKTRGQQVTLRCSPKSGHDTVSWYQQALGQGPQFIFQYYEEEERQRGNFPDRFSGHQFPNYSSELNVNALLLGDSALYLCASSLGQVIRGTQYFGPGTRLTVL.

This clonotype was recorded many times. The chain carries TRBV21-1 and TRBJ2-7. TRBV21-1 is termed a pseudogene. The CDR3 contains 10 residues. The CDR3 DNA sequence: TGTCCCACTTGGGGCTACGAGCAGTACTTC. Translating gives CPTWGYEQYF.

CDR3 in amino acids: CASSLALTGPQVKLFF. CDR3 DNA sequence: TGTGCCAGCAGCTTAGCGCTTACAGGGCCCCAGGTGAAACTGTTTTTT. The rearrangement uses TRBV7-9 and TRBJ1-4; tentatively, D is TRBD1 (6 bases). Per the germline V gene, CDR1 is SEHNR and CDR2 is FQNEAQ (reference sequence). The V end was cut by 0 bases, the J end by 11 bases, with 19 bases between. The CDR3 runs 16 residues.

CDR3 coding DNA: TGCAGTGCTAGCGGGAGCGTCCCAGATACGCAGTATTTT. Its translation: CSASGSVPDTQYF. This chain connects TRBV20-1 to TRBJ2-3; tentatively, D is TRBD2 (6 bases). Trimming cost V 3 bases and J 4 bases, with 11 bases left between them. The germline V gene encodes CDR1 DFQATT and CDR2 SNEGSKA (reference sequence). The CDR3 runs 13 residues.